The 16 T cell receptor beta chains in this list originate from one sample, sequenced in a study of identifying expanded T cells in peripheral blood. The data were produced by immunoSEQ multiplex PCR, yet TCRdb's version contains in-frame clones alone and is incomplete. The table lists 84,000 or so clones, about 89% of them singletons. The sample consisted of blood. All receptors derive from a person aged 18 to 75 in good health.

This clone has just one count. The rearrangement links TRBV2 to TRBJ2-7; TRBD1 matches 7 bases. Trimming cost V 6 bases and J 2 bases; bases outside gene matches: 4. The CDR3 has 13 residues. The germline V gene encodes CDR1 SNHLY and CDR2 FYNNEI. The CDR3 DNA sequence: TGTGCCAGCAGCCCGGACAGGACCTACGAGCAGTACTTC. Its translation is CASSPDRTYEQYF.

V gene TRBV6-5 combines with J gene TRBJ1-6, with D hard to call. V dropped 0 bases and J dropped 13 bases, with 7 bases sitting between them. Germline-derived CDR1 and CDR2 are MNHEY and SVGAGI. This CDR3 spans 12 amino acids. The chain's CDR3 is CASSYSQSPLHF. The CDR3 DNA reads as TGTGCCAGCAGTTACTCGCAGAGCCCCCTCCACTTT.

The chain links TRBV7-2 to TRBJ2-2; the D gene is possibly TRBD1 (5 bases). Germline CDR1 is SGHTA and CDR2 is FQGNSA. Trimming removed 2 bases from V and 2 bases from J, with 9 bases in between. The CDR3 extends over 15 amino acids. CDR3 coding DNA: TGTGCCAGCAGCTTAAGACAGCCAAACACCGGGGAGCTGTTTTTT. Translated, it gives CASSLRQPNTGELFF.

This chain links TRBV6-6 with TRBJ2-1; TRBD1 or TRBD2 may be the D gene (5 bases each). Trimming took 6 bases from V and 9 from J, leaving 12 bases between them. The germline CDR1 and CDR2 sequences are MNHNY and SVGAGI (reference sequence). The CDR3 contains 12 residues. CDR3 sequence: CASSYGTVEQFF. The CDR3 DNA is TGTGCCAGCAGCTATGGGACGGTTGAGCAGTTCTTC.

The chain links TRBV5-4 to TRBJ2-5; possibly TRBD1 or TRBD2 for D (5 bases each). With 3 bases removed from V and 5 bases from J, the gap between germline ends came to 11 bases. Germline V gene sequence: CDR1 SGHNT, CDR2 YYREEE (reference sequence). CDR3 length equals 13 residues. In DNA, the CDR3 is TGTGCCAGCAGCTCGCAGGGACGGGAGACCCAGTACTTC. Encoded protein: CASSSQGRETQYF.

The chain joins TRBV18 to TRBJ1-2, with 7 bases lining up with TRBD1. The CDR3 has 14 residues. J was trimmed by 3 bases and V by 6 bases; bases with no gene match: 7. Germline CDR1 reads KGHSH; CDR2 reads LQKENI. CDR3: CASSLDRVDYGYTF. The CDR3 DNA sequence: TGTGCCAGCTCCCTCGACAGGGTGGACTATGGCTACACCTTC. Drawing the rest from reference TRBV18 and TRBJ1-2, the complete variable domain is NAGVMQNPRHLVRRRGQEARLRCSPMKGHSHVYWYRQLPEEGLKFMVYLQKENIIDESGMPKERFSAEFPKEGPSILRIQQVVRGDSAAYFCASSLDRVDYGYTFGSGTRLTVV.

V is TRBV20-1 and J is TRBJ2-7; 7 bases are a match to TRBD1. CDR1 DFQATT and CDR2 SNEGSKA come from the germline V gene (reference sequence). Trimming removed 6 bases from V and 4 bases from J; junction bases left unmatched: 3. The CDR3 consists of 11 residues. Written as DNA, the CDR3 is TGCAGTGCCAACAGGGGATACGAGCAGTACTTC. This gives the protein CSANRGYEQYF.

CDR3 in DNA: TGTGCCAGCAGCAATATACATGAGCAGTTCTTC. Its translation is CASSNIHEQFF. The chain links TRBV27 to TRBJ2-1; D gene ambiguous. The germline V gene has CDR1 MNHEY and CDR2 SMNVEV (reference sequence). The CDR3 length is 11 residues. V lost 6 bases, J lost 8 bases, and 8 bases lay in between.

This rearrangement joins TRBV7-2 to TRBJ2-1, with 10 bases that match TRBD2. Germline V gives CDR1 SGHTA, CDR2 FQGNSA. This CDR3 is built from 17 residues. V shed 5 bases and J 2 bases; nucleotides not matched to a gene: 9. The CDR3 reads CASSPAQTSGPYNEQFF. The CDR3, as DNA: TGTGCCAGCAGCCCCGCCCAGACTAGCGGGCCCTACAATGAGCAGTTCTTC.

This chain links TRBV14 with TRBJ2-4, with TRBD1 identical over 9 bases. CDR1 is SGHDN, CDR2 FVKESK, per germline. Germline trimming cut 2 bases from V and 3 bases from J; bases unmatched to any gene: 5. The CDR3 totals 16 residues. The CDR3 DNA reads as TGTGCCAGCAGCCAAACAGGGGGCGCCGGCAAAAACATTCAGTACTTC. Translating gives CASSQTGGAGKNIQYF.

The chain is built from TRBV7-2 and TRBJ2-7, with 9 positions matching TRBD1. With 5 bases clipped from V and 3 bases from J, the junction kept 8 bases outside the gene matches. Per germline, CDR1 SGHTA and CDR2 FQGNSA. The CDR3 is 15 amino acids. This CDR3 is CASSNSLDRGYEQYF. CDR3 nucleotides: TGTGCCAGCAGCAACAGTTTGGACAGGGGCTACGAGCAGTACTTC.

The genes are TRBV28 and TRBJ1-6; the match to TRBD1 covers 12 bases. The ends lost 6 bases at V and 11 bases at J; junction bases unmatched: 8. The CDR3 spans 15 residues. Germline CDR1 and CDR2: MDHEN and SYDVKM. CDR3 amino acids: CASRRGTGGLPPLHF. As DNA, the CDR3 is TGTGCCAGCAGGCGGGGGACAGGGGGCCTTCCACCCCTCCACTTT.

The CDR3 protein is CSTATTGIETQYF. In DNA form, the CDR3 reads TGCAGCACAGCGACGACAGGGATCGAGACCCAGTACTTC. J is TRBJ2-5 and V is TRBV29-1, with 7 bases that match TRBD1. The CDR3 totals 13 residues. Looked up from germline, CDR1 is SQVTM and CDR2 is ANQGSEA. V lost 8 bases to trimming and J lost 5 bases; unmatched junction nucleotides: 11.

This clone was seen just once. The chain has TRBV27 and TRBJ2-1; 8 bases are shared with TRBD1. Germline V gives CDR1 MNHEY, CDR2 SMNVEV (reference sequence). V shed 5 bases, J shed 12 bases, and the junction held 9 bases outside the gene matches. This CDR3 has 13 amino acids. The CDR3, as DNA: TGTGCCAGCAGTCCAGGGACAGGAATTGTGCAGTTCTTC. Residues: CASSPGTGIVQFF.

The chain couples TRBV9 to TRBJ1-1, with TRBD1 identical over 7 bases. Germline loops: CDR1 SGDLS, CDR2 YYNGEE. Trimming took 4 bases from V and 2 from J; bases not matched to a gene: 5. The CDR3 is 14 amino acids. The CDR3: CASSRTGGNTEAFF. CDR3 sequence (DNA): TGTGCCAGCAGCAGGACAGGAGGAAACACTGAAGCTTTCTTT.

The chain is built from TRBV2 and TRBJ2-2; 7 bases are shared with TRBD2. CDR1 and CDR2 (germline): SNHLY, FYNNEI. This CDR3 is 15 amino acids long. With V trimmed by 4 bases and J by 7 bases, 9 bases remained unmatched. In nucleotides, the CDR3 is TGTGCCAGCAGTGCCACGGGTGCGGGAGTCGGGGAGCTGTTTTTT. Protein product: CASSATGAGVGELFF.